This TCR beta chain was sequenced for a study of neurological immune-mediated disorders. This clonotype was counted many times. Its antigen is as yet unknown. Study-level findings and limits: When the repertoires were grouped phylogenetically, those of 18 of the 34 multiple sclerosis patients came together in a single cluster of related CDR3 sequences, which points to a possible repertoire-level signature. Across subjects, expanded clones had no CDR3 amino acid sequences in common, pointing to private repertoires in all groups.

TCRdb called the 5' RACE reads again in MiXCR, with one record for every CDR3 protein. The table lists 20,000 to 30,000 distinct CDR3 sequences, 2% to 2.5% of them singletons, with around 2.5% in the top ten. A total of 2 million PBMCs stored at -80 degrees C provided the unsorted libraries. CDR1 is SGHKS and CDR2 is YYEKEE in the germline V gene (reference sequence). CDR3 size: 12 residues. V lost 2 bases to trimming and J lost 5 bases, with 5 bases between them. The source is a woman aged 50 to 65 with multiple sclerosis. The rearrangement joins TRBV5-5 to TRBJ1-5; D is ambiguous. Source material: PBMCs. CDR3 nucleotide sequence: TGTGCCAGCAGCTTATTGGATCAGCCCCAGCATTTT. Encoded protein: CASSLLDQPQHF.